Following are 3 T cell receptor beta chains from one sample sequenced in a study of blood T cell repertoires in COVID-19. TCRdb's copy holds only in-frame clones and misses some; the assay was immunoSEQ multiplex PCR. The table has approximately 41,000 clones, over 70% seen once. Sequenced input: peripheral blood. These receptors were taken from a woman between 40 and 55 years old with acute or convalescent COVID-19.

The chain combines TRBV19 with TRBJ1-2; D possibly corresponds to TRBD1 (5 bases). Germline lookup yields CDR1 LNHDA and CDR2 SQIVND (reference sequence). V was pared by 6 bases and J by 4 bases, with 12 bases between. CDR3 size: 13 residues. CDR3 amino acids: CASSWRQSYGYTF. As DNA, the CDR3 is TGTGCCAGTAGCTGGAGACAGAGCTATGGCTACACCTTC.

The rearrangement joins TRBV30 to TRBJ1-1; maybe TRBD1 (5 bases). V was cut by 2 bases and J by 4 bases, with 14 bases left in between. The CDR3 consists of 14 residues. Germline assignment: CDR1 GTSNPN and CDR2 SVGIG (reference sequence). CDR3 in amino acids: CAWSPYRKSTEAFF. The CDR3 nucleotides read TGTGCCTGGAGTCCCTACAGGAAATCCACTGAAGCTTTCTTT.

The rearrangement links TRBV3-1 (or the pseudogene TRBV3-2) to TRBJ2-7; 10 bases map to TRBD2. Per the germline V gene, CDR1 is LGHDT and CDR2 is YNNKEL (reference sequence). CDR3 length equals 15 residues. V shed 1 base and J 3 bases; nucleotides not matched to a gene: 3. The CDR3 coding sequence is TGTGCCAGCAGCCAAGTCCCTAGCGGGGGCTACGAGCAGTACTTC. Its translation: CASSQVPSGGYEQYF.